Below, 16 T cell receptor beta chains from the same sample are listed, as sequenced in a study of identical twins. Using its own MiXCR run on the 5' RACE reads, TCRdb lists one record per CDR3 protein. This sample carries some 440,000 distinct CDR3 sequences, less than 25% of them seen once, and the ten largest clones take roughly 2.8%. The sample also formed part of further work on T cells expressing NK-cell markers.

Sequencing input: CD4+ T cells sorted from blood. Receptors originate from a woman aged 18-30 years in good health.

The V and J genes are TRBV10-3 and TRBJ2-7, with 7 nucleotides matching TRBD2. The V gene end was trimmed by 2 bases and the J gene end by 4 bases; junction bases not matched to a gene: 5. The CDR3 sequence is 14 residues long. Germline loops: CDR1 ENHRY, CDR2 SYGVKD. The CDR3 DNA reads TGTGCCATCAGTGAGGACATCGGGGGGTACGAGCAGTACTTC. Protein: CAISEDIGGYEQYF.

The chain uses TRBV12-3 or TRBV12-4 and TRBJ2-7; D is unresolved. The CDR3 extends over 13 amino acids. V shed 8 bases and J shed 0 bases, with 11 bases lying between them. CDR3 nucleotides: TGTGCCAGCCGAATGGACCTCTCCTACGAGCAGTACTTC. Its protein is CASRMDLSYEQYF.

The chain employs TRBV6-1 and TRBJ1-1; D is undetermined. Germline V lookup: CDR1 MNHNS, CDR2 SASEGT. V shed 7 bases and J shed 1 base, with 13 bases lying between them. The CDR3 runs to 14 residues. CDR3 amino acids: CASTRRTGNTEAFF. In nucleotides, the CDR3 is TGTGCCAGCACCCGACGGACCGGGAACACTGAAGCTTTCTTT.

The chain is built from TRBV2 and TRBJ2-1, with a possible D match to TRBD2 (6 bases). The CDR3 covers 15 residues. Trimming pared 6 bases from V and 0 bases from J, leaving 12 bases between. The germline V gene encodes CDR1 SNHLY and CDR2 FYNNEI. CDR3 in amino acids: CASRTGLPSYNEQFF. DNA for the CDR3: TGTGCCAGCAGGACGGGACTTCCCTCCTACAATGAGCAGTTCTTC.

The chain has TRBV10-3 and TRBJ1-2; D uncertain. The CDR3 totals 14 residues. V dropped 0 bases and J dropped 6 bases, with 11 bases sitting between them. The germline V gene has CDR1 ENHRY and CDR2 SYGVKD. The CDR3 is CAISESGLLDGYTF. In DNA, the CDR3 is TGTGCCATCAGTGAGTCGGGATTGCTGGATGGCTACACCTTC.

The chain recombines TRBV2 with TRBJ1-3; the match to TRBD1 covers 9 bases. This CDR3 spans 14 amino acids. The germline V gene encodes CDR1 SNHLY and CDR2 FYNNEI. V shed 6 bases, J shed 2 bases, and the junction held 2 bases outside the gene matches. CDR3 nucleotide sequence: TGTGCCAGCAGGTGGGACAGGGCTGGAAACACCATATATTTT. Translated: CASRWDRAGNTIYF.

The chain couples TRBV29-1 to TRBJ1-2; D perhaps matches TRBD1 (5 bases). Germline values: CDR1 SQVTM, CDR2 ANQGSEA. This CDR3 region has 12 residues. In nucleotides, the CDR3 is TGCACGGCGACCTGGGGGACCTATGGCTACACCTTC. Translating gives CTATWGTYGYTF.

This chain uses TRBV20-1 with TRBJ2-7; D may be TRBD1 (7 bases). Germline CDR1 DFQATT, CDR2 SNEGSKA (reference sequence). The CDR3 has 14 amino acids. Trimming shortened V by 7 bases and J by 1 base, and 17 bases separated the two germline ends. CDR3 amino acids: CSVTQGGNSYEQYF. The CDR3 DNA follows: TGCAGTGTAACGCAGGGGGGAAATTCCTACGAGCAGTACTTC.

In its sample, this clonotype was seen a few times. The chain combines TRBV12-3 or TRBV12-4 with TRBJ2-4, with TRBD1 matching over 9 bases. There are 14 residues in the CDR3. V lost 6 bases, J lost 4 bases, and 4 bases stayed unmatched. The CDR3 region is CASSRGQGKNIQYF. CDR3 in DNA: TGTGCCAGCAGCCGAGGACAGGGGAAAAACATTCAGTACTTC.

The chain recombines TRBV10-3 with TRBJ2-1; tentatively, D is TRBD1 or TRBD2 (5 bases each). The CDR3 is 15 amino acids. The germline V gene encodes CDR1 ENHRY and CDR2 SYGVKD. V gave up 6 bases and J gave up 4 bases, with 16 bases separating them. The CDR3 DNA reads TGTGCCATCAGCGCCACCGGGACCCTATACAATGAGCAGTTCTTC. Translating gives CAISATGTLYNEQFF.

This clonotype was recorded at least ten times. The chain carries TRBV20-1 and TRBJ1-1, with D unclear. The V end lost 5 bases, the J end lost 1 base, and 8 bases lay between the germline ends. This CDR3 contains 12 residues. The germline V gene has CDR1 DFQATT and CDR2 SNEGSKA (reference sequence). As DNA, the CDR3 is TGCAGTGCTCGTCTGGGGAACACTGAAGCTTTCTTT. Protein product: CSARLGNTEAFF.

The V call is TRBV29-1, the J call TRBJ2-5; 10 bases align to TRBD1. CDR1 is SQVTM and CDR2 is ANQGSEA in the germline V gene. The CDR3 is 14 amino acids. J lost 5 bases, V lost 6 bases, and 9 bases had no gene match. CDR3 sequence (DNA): TGCAGCGTGGATCGGGACAGGGGTCGGGAGACCCAGTACTTC. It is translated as CSVDRDRGRETQYF.

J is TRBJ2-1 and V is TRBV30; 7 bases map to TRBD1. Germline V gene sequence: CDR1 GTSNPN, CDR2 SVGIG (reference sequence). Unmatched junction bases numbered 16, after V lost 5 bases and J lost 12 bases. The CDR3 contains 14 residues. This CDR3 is CAWHIKATGPGQFF. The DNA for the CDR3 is TGTGCCTGGCACATAAAAGCGACAGGGCCGGGGCAGTTCTTC.

The CDR3 DNA sequence: TGTGCCAGTGCCCTAGCGGGATCTCTCACAGATACGCAGTATTTT. Protein sequence: CASALAGSLTDTQYF. V and J are TRBV6-1 and TRBJ2-3; 9 nucleotides align to TRBD2. Unmatched junction bases numbered 9, after V lost 9 bases and J lost 2 bases. Germline lookup yields CDR1 MNHNS and CDR2 SASEGT. The CDR3 extends over 15 amino acids.

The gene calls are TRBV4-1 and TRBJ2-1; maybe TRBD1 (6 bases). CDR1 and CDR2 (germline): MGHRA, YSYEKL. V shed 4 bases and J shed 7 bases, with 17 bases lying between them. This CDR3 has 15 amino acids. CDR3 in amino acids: CASSPGPQGKNEQFF. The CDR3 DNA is TGCGCCAGCAGCCCAGGCCCACAGGGCAAGAATGAGCAGTTCTTC.

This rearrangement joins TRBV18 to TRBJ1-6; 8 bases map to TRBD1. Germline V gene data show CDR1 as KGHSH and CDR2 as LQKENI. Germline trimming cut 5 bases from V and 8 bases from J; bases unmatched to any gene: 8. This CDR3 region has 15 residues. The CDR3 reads CASSVAPGGYSPLHF. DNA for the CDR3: TGTGCCAGCTCAGTCGCCCCAGGGGGCTATTCACCCCTCCACTTT.